These 31 T cell receptor beta chains came from one sample sequenced in a study of T cell repertoires in cytomegalovirus infection. TCRdb processed the reads anew with MiXCR; each CDR3 protein has one entry. The table has more than 250,000 distinct CDR3 sequences, around 25% seen once; the top ten hold about 14%. Their specific antigens are unknown. The sample here was cultured PBMCs, taken from culture after CMV antigen stimulation. The source of these receptors is a human donor in good health (CMV status not recorded). Some clones in this sample may be carry-over from other donors' samples.

This clonotype appeared many times. The V gene is TRBV6-2 or TRBV6-3, the J gene TRBJ1-5; 7 bases agree with TRBD1. V shed 2 bases and J 2 bases; nucleotides not matched to a gene: 6. CDR3 length equals 16 residues. CDR1 MNHEY and CDR2 SVGEGT come from the germline V gene. The CDR3 bases are TGTGCCAGCAGTTACCCCCCCGACAGGGGCAATCAGCCCCAGCATTTT. Translation: CASSYPPDRGNQPQHF.

Ten or more counts support this clonotype. Here the CDR3 reads CASSLDRGWLQETQYF. CDR3 DNA: TGTGCCAGCAGCTTAGACAGGGGGTGGCTTCAAGAGACCCAGTACTTC. V and J are TRBV7-2 and TRBJ2-5, with 8 bases matching TRBD1. The CDR3 totals 16 residues. CDR1 and CDR2 from the germline V gene are SGHTA and FQGNSA. After removal of 1 base from V and 2 bases from J, the junction contained 6 bases not matched to a gene.

This clonotype was seen many times. The chain joins TRBV7-2 to TRBJ2-1; D is unresolved. Germline V gene data show CDR1 as SGHTA and CDR2 as FQGNSA. This CDR3 region has 12 residues. V lost 5 bases, J lost 5 bases, and 7 bases lay in between. For the CDR3, the DNA is TGTGCCAGCAGCCCGTATAACAATGAGCAGTTCTTC. Protein product: CASSPYNNEQFF.

The table lists this clonotype with many counts. The CDR3 region has the DNA TGTGCCAGCAGCCAGCCCTTTGGGGGGGAGGGCAGCTACAATGAGCAGTTCTTC. Its protein product is CASSQPFGGEGSYNEQFF. The chain uses TRBV7-8 and TRBJ2-1; 7 nucleotides line up with TRBD2. CDR1 and CDR2 from the germline V gene are SGHVS and FQNEAQ. This CDR3 spans 18 amino acids. V was clipped by 5 bases and J by 3 bases; unmatched bases: 16. Combining the CDR3 with reference TRBV7-8 and TRBJ2-1 gives the whole variable domain GAGVSQSPRYKVAKRGQDVALRCDPISGHVSLFWYQQALGQGPEFLTYFQNEAQLDKSGLPSDRFFAERPEGSVSTLKIQRTQQEDSAVYLCASSQPFGGEGSYNEQFFGPGTRLTVL.

This clonotype was seen more than once but under ten times. The chain uses TRBV7-3 and TRBJ2-1, with a possible D match to TRBD2 (6 bases). Germline V gives CDR1 SGHTA, CDR2 FQGTGA. This CDR3 spans 15 amino acids. Trimming pared 4 bases from V and 6 bases from J, leaving 16 bases between. CDR3 sequence (DNA): TGTGCCAGCAGCTCGGGACTCCTCGCGGGCAATGAGCAGTTCTTC. This encodes CASSSGLLAGNEQFF.

The chain is built from TRBV5-4 and TRBJ1-1; D is unclear. The CDR3 extends over 14 amino acids. Germline-derived CDR1 and CDR2 are SGHNT and YYREEE (reference sequence). V was clipped by 1 base and J by 0 bases, with 7 bases between them. The CDR3: CASSLFALNTEAFF. CDR3 nucleotides: TGTGCCAGCAGCTTGTTTGCCCTGAACACTGAAGCTTTCTTT.

This clonotype has a count of ten or more. The chain uses TRBV7-7 and TRBJ1-1, with D tentatively TRBD1 (5 bases). V gave up 5 bases and J gave up 3 bases, with 13 bases separating them. The CDR3 extends over 14 amino acids. Germline CDR1 is SSHAT and CDR2 is FNYEAQ (reference sequence). CDR3 DNA: TGTGCCAGCAGCATTAGGAGGGGCGACACTGAAGCTTTCTTT. It yields the protein CASSIRRGDTEAFF.

In this sample, this clonotype turned up many times. The chain combines TRBV5-1 with TRBJ1-1; 9 bases align to TRBD1. The germline gives CDR1 SGHRS, CDR2 YFSETQ. The ends lost 5 bases at V and 3 bases at J; junction bases unmatched: 2. The CDR3 extends over 13 amino acids. CDR3 loop: CASRRTGDTEAFF. CDR3 coding DNA: TGCGCCAGCAGAAGGACAGGGGACACTGAAGCTTTCTTT.

This clonotype was observed a few times. The chain recombines TRBV4-3 with TRBJ2-1; 8 nucleotides match TRBD2. The CDR3 sequence is 17 residues long. Germline loops: CDR1 LGHNA, CDR2 YSLEER. V lost 3 bases to trimming and J lost 6 bases; unmatched junction nucleotides: 13. The CDR3: CASSQTIAGKVGNEQFF. Here the CDR3 DNA reads TGCGCCAGCAGCCAGACAATAGCGGGAAAGGTCGGCAATGAGCAGTTCTTC.

The chain is built from TRBV5-6 and TRBJ2-4; 8 nucleotides line up with TRBD2. Germline CDR1 is SGHDT and CDR2 is YYEEEE. The CDR3 covers 16 residues. Trimming cost V 1 base and J 6 bases; bases outside gene matches: 9. CDR3 coding DNA: TGTGCCAGCAGCTTGAGGGCGGGAGGACCCTTAAACATTCAGTACTTC. As protein: CASSLRAGGPLNIQYF.

This clonotype occurred many times. V usage is TRBV7-2 and J usage is TRBJ2-7; 8 bases line up with TRBD2. Germline V gene data show CDR1 as SGHTA and CDR2 as FQGNSA. With 1 base clipped from V and 12 bases from J, the junction kept 8 bases outside the gene matches. This CDR3 is 13 amino acids long. CDR3 nucleotide sequence: TGTGCCAGCAGCTTAGGTTCCCAGCGGGAGAGGTACTTC. Translation gives CASSLGSQRERYF.

The chain links TRBV7-8 to TRBJ2-2; D may be TRBD2 (6 bases). V was shortened by 5 bases and J by 4 bases, with 14 bases between the two germline ends. This CDR3 spans 15 amino acids. Germline CDR1 and CDR2: SGHVS and FQNEAQ. In DNA, the CDR3 is TGTGCCAGCAGCCTGGAGGGATACTCCACCGGGGAGCTGTTTTTT. Its translation: CASSLEGYSTGELFF.

This clonotype has a count of ten or more. The chain has TRBV7-2 and TRBJ1-3; no reliable D call. Per the germline V gene, CDR1 is SGHTA and CDR2 is FQGNSA. V gave up 4 bases and J gave up 2 bases, with 9 bases separating them. The CDR3 has 14 residues. The CDR3 reads CASSSTGAGNTIYF. The CDR3 DNA sequence: TGTGCCAGCAGCTCTACGGGAGCTGGAAACACCATATATTTT. The full variable domain, completed using reference TRBV7-2 and TRBJ1-3, is GAGVSQSPSNKVTEKGKDVELRCDPISGHTALYWYRQSLGQGLEFLIYFQGNSAPDKSGLPSDRFSAERTGGSVSTLTIQRTQQEDSAVYLCASSSTGAGNTIYFGEGSWLTVV.

The sample holds a few counts of this clonotype. V is TRBV19 and J is TRBJ2-5; 8 bases agree with TRBD1. V trimming: 4 bases; J trimming: 4 bases; junction bases outside the gene matches: 5. Germline-derived CDR1 and CDR2 are LNHDA and SQIVND (reference sequence). This CDR3 region has 14 residues. CDR3 nucleotides: TGTGCCAGTAGTACAGGCAGGGGGCGAGAGACCCAGTACTTC. This sequence encodes CASSTGRGRETQYF. Filled out from reference TRBV19 and TRBJ2-5, the complete variable domain reads DGGITQSPKYLFRKEGQNVTLSCEQNLNHDAMYWYRQDPGQGLRLIYYSQIVNDFQKGDIAEGYSVSREKKESFPLTVTSAQKNPTAFYLCASSTGRGRETQYFGPGTRLLVL.

This clonotype was counted only a few times. The chain carries TRBV11-2 and TRBJ1-1; 7 bases are a match to TRBD1. Germline CDR1 reads SGHAT; CDR2 reads FQNNGV. After removal of 5 bases from V and 7 bases from J, the junction contained 7 bases not matched to a gene. This CDR3 is built from 13 residues. The CDR3 bases are TGTGCCAGCAGCCCGACAGGGTGGGGTGAAGCTTTCTTT. Its translation: CASSPTGWGEAFF. Drawing the rest from reference TRBV11-2 and TRBJ1-1, the complete variable domain is EAGVAQSPRYKIIEKRQSVAFWCNPISGHATLYWYQQILGQGPKLLIQFQNNGVVDDSQLPKDRFSAERLKGVDSTLKIQPAKLEDSAVYLCASSPTGWGEAFFGQGTRLTVV.

The table lists this clonotype with a few counts. The chain links TRBV13 to TRBJ2-3; no definite D call. Trimming shortened V by 3 bases and J by 2 bases, and 6 bases separated the two germline ends. Germline assignment: CDR1 PRHDT and CDR2 FYEKMQ (reference sequence). This CDR3 is 13 amino acids long. CDR3 residues: CASSFRLTDTQYF. The DNA for the CDR3 is TGTGCCAGCAGCTTCCGCCTCACAGATACGCAGTATTTT.

This clonotype was seen more than once but under ten times. The chain combines TRBV28 with TRBJ2-1; the match to TRBD2 covers 11 bases. The CDR3 sequence is 13 residues long. V gave up 7 bases and J gave up 7 bases; unmatched junction bases: 3. Per the germline V gene, CDR1 is MDHEN and CDR2 is SYDVKM. The DNA of the CDR3 is TGTGCCAGCACGGCTAGCGGGAGGAATGAGCAGTTCTTC. Translation gives CASTASGRNEQFF.

This chain links TRBV27 with TRBJ1-1, with 12 bases that match TRBD1. The length of the CDR3 is 17 residues. In germline, CDR1 is MNHEY, CDR2 SMNVEV (reference sequence). Trimming removed 10 bases from V and 1 base from J; junction bases left unmatched: 13. The CDR3 region has the DNA TGTGCCATCTACCTAACGGGACAGGGGGCAGAGAACACTGAAGCTTTCTTT. Residues: CAIYLTGQGAENTEAFF.

This clonotype was detected ten times or more. The chain has TRBV28 and TRBJ1-2, with a possible D match to TRBD1 (5 bases). Germline values: CDR1 MDHEN, CDR2 SYDVKM. Trimming took 5 bases from V and 8 from J, leaving 9 bases between them. This CDR3 comprises 11 residues. The CDR3 DNA follows: TGTGCCAGCAGTCTCGAGGGGGGCTACACCTTC. This codes for CASSLEGGYTF.

This chain uses TRBV20-1 with TRBJ1-5, with D perhaps TRBD1 (5 bases). Germline CDR1 DFQATT, CDR2 SNEGSKA (reference sequence). The CDR3 contains 15 residues. Trimming shortened V by 6 bases and J by 6 bases, and 21 bases separated the two germline ends. CDR3 in DNA: TGCAGTGCGGGCTGGACTGGGGCTTCGGGTCAGCCCCAGCATTTT. Translating gives CSAGWTGASGQPQHF.

This clonotype was seen more than once but under ten times. The rearrangement joins TRBV4-3 to TRBJ1-6, with D uncertain. This CDR3 comprises 16 residues. V shed 0 bases and J shed 8 bases, with 14 bases lying between them. CDR1 is LGHNA and CDR2 is YSLEER in the germline V gene. CDR3 in amino acids: CASSQDRRSTYSPLHF. The CDR3, as DNA: TGCGCCAGCAGCCAAGATCGACGGAGCACCTATTCACCCCTCCACTTT.

This clonotype was detected ten times or more. This chain uses TRBV7-6 with TRBJ2-1; a weak D match, TRBD2 (6 bases). This CDR3 contains 14 residues. V lost 6 bases to trimming and J lost 7 bases, with 16 bases between them. Germline V gene sequence: CDR1 SGHVS, CDR2 FNYEAQ. CDR3 protein: CASSRGMGTNEQFF. Here the CDR3 DNA reads TGTGCCAGCAGTCGCGGGATGGGTACGAATGAGCAGTTCTTC.

There are many counts of this clonotype. The chain has TRBV7-2 and TRBJ2-2; 16 bases fit TRBD2. Losses at the gene ends were 5 bases for V and 4 bases for J; bases not matched to a gene: 7. The CDR3 spans 18 residues. Germline lookup yields CDR1 SGHTA and CDR2 FQGNSA. CDR3 sequence (DNA): TGTGCCAGCAGCGCGGGACTAGCGGGAGGGCTTTCCACCGGGGAGCTGTTTTTT. It codes for CASSAGLAGGLSTGELFF.

CDR3 in amino acids: CASSETVPDNEQFF. The CDR3 coding sequence is TGTGCCAGCAGCGAAACGGTCCCCGACAATGAGCAGTTCTTC. The chain links TRBV7-8 to TRBJ2-1; D ambiguous. The CDR3 contains 14 residues. CDR1 and CDR2 from the germline V gene are SGHVS and FQNEAQ. Trimming shortened V by 5 bases and J by 5 bases, and 13 bases separated the two germline ends.

The rearrangement joins TRBV4-1 to TRBJ1-4, with a possible D match to TRBD1 (6 bases). Per germline, CDR1 MGHRA and CDR2 YSYEKL. V was cut by 0 bases and J by 5 bases, with 10 bases left in between. The CDR3 length is 15 residues. CDR3 amino acids: CASSQEKGVNEKLFF. DNA for the CDR3: TGCGCCAGCAGCCAAGAAAAGGGGGTAAATGAAAAACTGTTTTTT.

This chain joins TRBV20-1 and TRBJ2-7; perhaps TRBD2 as D (6 bases). Germline CDR1 reads DFQATT; CDR2 reads SNEGSKA (reference sequence). This CDR3 spans 11 amino acids. V was cut by 6 bases and J by 6 bases, with 12 bases left in between. The CDR3 protein is CSARRVGEQYF. The CDR3 DNA sequence: TGCAGTGCCAGGAGGGTTGGCGAGCAGTACTTC.

The J gene is TRBJ1-1, the V gene TRBV13; TRBD1 aligns across 7 bases. CDR1 and CDR2 from the germline V gene are PRHDT and FYEKMQ (reference sequence). The ends lost 5 bases at V and 0 bases at J; junction bases unmatched: 6. The CDR3 consists of 15 residues. CDR3 nucleotides: TGTGCCAGCAGCCGCTGGACAGGTATGAACACTGAAGCTTTCTTT. Amino acid sequence: CASSRWTGMNTEAFF.

This clonotype came up a few times. Relative to the germline gene, one junction end is altered; a read error may explain this. The chain combines TRBV5-4 with TRBJ2-1, with 8 bases lining up with TRBD2. Germline V gene lookup returns CDR1 SGHNT and CDR2 YYREEE (reference sequence). This CDR3 has 11 amino acids. The CDR3 region is CASSARGLAVF. The CDR3 bases are TGTGCCAGCAGCGCTCGAGGACTAGCAGTCTTC.

The rearrangement joins TRBV10-2 to TRBJ1-5; possibly TRBD1 for D (6 bases). The CDR3 sequence is 15 residues long. Trimming left V 6 bases short and J 3 bases short, with 15 bases between. Germline V gives CDR1 WSHSY, CDR2 SAAADI. In nucleotides, the CDR3 is TGCGCCAGCAGATCTGGACGGGACAACAATCAGCCCCAGCATTTT. It is translated as CASRSGRDNNQPQHF.

The rearrangement uses TRBV9 and TRBJ2-3, with D perhaps matching TRBD1 or TRBD2 (6 bases each). The CDR3 has 16 amino acids. Germline CDR1 is SGDLS and CDR2 is YYNGEE. Trimming cost V 0 bases and J 4 bases, with 15 bases left between them. CDR3 sequence: CASSVEGGAGADTQYF. The CDR3 DNA follows: TGTGCCAGCAGCGTAGAGGGGGGCGCGGGCGCAGATACGCAGTATTTT.

The genes are TRBV6-1 and TRBJ2-1; D not certain. Germline lookup yields CDR1 MNHNS and CDR2 SASEGT. The V gene lost 6 bases and the J gene lost 4 bases, with 13 bases spanning the gap. The CDR3 spans 14 residues. CDR3 in DNA: TGTGCCAGCAGGCAAAACAGAGTTTACAATGAGCAGTTCTTC. This gives the protein CASRQNRVYNEQFF.